These 32 T cell receptor beta chains were sequenced from one sample in a study of cytomegalovirus exposure and HLA in healthy donors. The PCR employed 60 Vbeta primers together with 13 Jbeta primers. The method was immunoSEQ multiplex PCR; TCRdb's version includes in-frame clones alone and lacks a portion of them. The sample holds 110,000 to 150,000 clones, over 60% seen once. Sequences were obtained from PBMCs. These receptors were obtained from a woman aged 25 to 39 in good health and CMV-seronegative.

The chain recombines TRBV5-1 with TRBJ1-1; the match to TRBD1 covers 7 bases. With 4 bases clipped from V and 3 bases from J, the junction kept 12 bases outside the gene matches. The CDR3 is made up of 16 amino acids. Germline CDR1 is SGHRS and CDR2 is YFSETQ. Here the CDR3 reads CASSLVGTDGDTEAFF. CDR3 bases: TGCGCCAGCAGCCTAGTCGGGACAGACGGGGACACTGAAGCTTTCTTT.

This rearrangement joins TRBV7-2 to TRBJ2-1; unclear D gene. This CDR3 spans 14 amino acids. The V gene lost 6 bases and the J gene lost 0 bases, with 9 bases spanning the gap. CDR1 SGHTA and CDR2 FQGNSA come from the germline V gene. The CDR3 region has the DNA TGTGCCAGCAGACCCCCCAGCTCCTACAATGAGCAGTTCTTC. Amino acid sequence: CASRPPSSYNEQFF.

The chain employs TRBV21-1 and TRBJ1-2; TRBD1, the D gene given by the table, was not confirmed from the DNA. TRBV21-1 is a pseudogene. The CDR3 is 14 residues long. CDR3 DNA: TGTGCCAGCAGCATAGGACACCCCCCCCATGGCTACACCTTC. Its protein product is CASSIGHPPHGYTF.

The rearrangement links TRBV7-2 to TRBJ2-1; D is perhaps TRBD2 (6 bases). The CDR3 runs to 13 residues. In germline, CDR1 is SGHTA, CDR2 FQGNSA. Trimming left V 8 bases short and J 5 bases short, with 13 bases between. For the CDR3, the DNA is TGTGCCAGCGACTCTCTAGCGCACAATGAGCAGTTCTTC. Translation: CASDSLAHNEQFF.

The chain uses TRBV6-1 and TRBJ1-5; 9 nucleotides align to TRBD1. V dropped 4 bases and J dropped 1; count of bases not matched to a gene: 8. The germline CDR1 and CDR2 sequences are MNHNS and SASEGT. This CDR3 is built from 17 residues. CDR3 loop: CASSGVDRGFSNQPQHF. Written as DNA, the CDR3 is TGTGCCAGCAGTGGGGTCGACAGGGGGTTCAGCAATCAGCCCCAGCATTTT.

The chain recombines TRBV7-9 with TRBJ2-3; 10 bases match TRBD2. Germline V gene sequence: CDR1 SEHNR, CDR2 FQNEAQ (reference sequence). The CDR3 is 17 amino acids. V dropped 5 bases and J dropped 0; count of bases not matched to a gene: 8. CDR3 residues: CASSVERGGGSTDTQYF. The CDR3 bases are TGTGCCAGCAGCGTAGAGCGGGGGGGCGGGAGCACAGATACGCAGTATTTT.

The genes are TRBV18 and TRBJ1-5; TRBD1 matches 10 bases. V shed 1 base and J 1 base; nucleotides not matched to a gene: 4. This CDR3 has 17 residues. From germline, CDR1 is KGHSH and CDR2 LQKENI. Here the CDR3 reads CASSPQTGGRSNQPQHF. CDR3 sequence (DNA): TGTGCCAGCTCACCACAGACAGGGGGCAGAAGCAATCAGCCCCAGCATTTT.

This chain links TRBV5-1 with TRBJ1-1; D call uncertain. This CDR3 is 13 amino acids long. Trimming pared 3 bases from V and 8 bases from J, leaving 14 bases between. In germline, CDR1 is SGHRS, CDR2 YFSETQ. As DNA, the CDR3 is TGCGCCAGCAGCTATGGAGCGTGGGAGGAAGCTTTCTTT. The encoded protein is CASSYGAWEEAFF. Combining the CDR3 with reference TRBV5-1 and TRBJ1-1 gives the whole variable domain KAGVTQTPRYLIKTRGQQVTLSCSPISGHRSVSWYQQTPGQGLQFLFEYFSETQRNKGNFPGRFSGRQFSNSRSEMNVSTLELGDSALYLCASSYGAWEEAFFGQGTRLTVV.

This clone was seen only a few times. This sequence joins TRBV6-5 and TRBJ1-4; tentative D call: TRBD1 (6 bases). The germline V and J ends were trimmed by 5 bases and 6 bases, with 13 bases remaining between them. Germline V gene lookup returns CDR1 MNHEY and CDR2 SVGAGI. This CDR3 comprises 14 residues. The CDR3 bases are TGTGCCAGCAGTCCGGGACAAGGATATGAAAAACTGTTTTTT. Amino acids: CASSPGQGYEKLFF.

The chain uses TRBV15 and TRBJ1-2, with D maybe TRBD1 (5 bases). The CDR3 loop spans 15 amino acids. V was shortened by 0 bases and J by 1 base, with 9 bases between the two germline ends. In germline, CDR1 is LNHNV, CDR2 YYDKDF (reference sequence). CDR3 protein: CATSRERQLNYGYTF. The CDR3 nucleotides are TGTGCCACCAGCAGAGAGCGACAGCTTAACTATGGCTACACCTTC.

The CDR3 region is CALRRGSETQYF. The CDR3 nucleotides are TGTGCGCTCCGCCGGGGGAGTGAGACCCAGTACTTC. The rearrangement links TRBV2 to TRBJ2-5, with D possibly TRBD2 on 6 matching bases. Germline V gene data show CDR1 as SNHLY and CDR2 as FYNNEI. This CDR3 region has 12 residues.

In this sample, this clone turned up a few times. The genes are TRBV6-1 and TRBJ2-3; no clear D. Germline CDR1 and CDR2: MNHNS and SASEGT. The length of the CDR3 is 14 residues. The V gene lost 5 bases and the J gene lost 0 bases, with 9 bases spanning the gap. CDR3 in DNA: TGTGCCAGCAGTTTCTCGAGGAGCACAGATACGCAGTATTTT. It specifies CASSFSRSTDTQYF.

The rearrangement links TRBV7-8 to TRBJ1-5; D is unclear. The germline gives CDR1 SGHVS, CDR2 FQNEAQ. V lost 5 bases, J lost 0 bases, and 5 bases lay in between. The CDR3 is 13 residues long. The CDR3 coding sequence is TGTGCCAGCAGCATCAATAGCAATCAGCCCCAGCATTTT. Its protein is CASSINSNQPQHF.

This sequence joins TRBV27 and TRBJ1-5; D is possibly TRBD1 (6 bases). Germline lookup yields CDR1 MNHEY and CDR2 SMNVEV (reference sequence). Trimming left V 5 bases short and J 3 bases short, with 20 bases between. There are 17 residues in the CDR3. CDR3: CASSPRGDRSLNQPQHF. The CDR3 DNA is TGTGCCAGCAGTCCCAGGGGAGACAGGAGCCTCAATCAGCCCCAGCATTTT.

This rearrangement joins TRBV13 to TRBJ2-1, with a weak D call TRBD2 (6 bases). This CDR3 has 15 residues. Deletions cut 4 bases from V and 0 bases from J, with 10 bases between. CDR1 is PRHDT, CDR2 FYEKMQ, per germline (reference sequence). CDR3 sequence (DNA): TGTGCCAGCAGCTACCGGGGGACCTCCTACAATGAGCAGTTCTTC. This gives the protein CASSYRGTSYNEQFF.

The gene calls are TRBV6-5 and TRBJ1-2; TRBD1 agrees at 7 bases. CDR1 is MNHEY and CDR2 is SVGAGI in the germline V gene. V dropped 6 bases and J dropped 0; count of bases not matched to a gene: 1. This CDR3 region has 13 residues. The CDR3 here is CASRQGANYGYTF. The CDR3 DNA follows: TGTGCCAGCAGGCAGGGGGCTAACTATGGCTACACCTTC.

The V call is TRBV28, the J call TRBJ2-5; 13 bases are shared with TRBD2. V was clipped by 6 bases and J by 2 bases; unmatched bases: 6. Germline assignment: CDR1 MDHEN and CDR2 SYDVKM. The CDR3 extends over 16 amino acids. CDR3 in amino acids: CASSRRLAGGQETQYF. DNA for the CDR3: TGTGCCAGCAGCCGCCGACTAGCGGGGGGTCAAGAGACCCAGTACTTC.

The chain recombines TRBV9 with TRBJ2-2; D possibly corresponds to TRBD1 (5 bases). Per germline, CDR1 SGDLS and CDR2 YYNGEE. Trimming took 6 bases from V and 3 from J, leaving 9 bases between them. This CDR3 contains 13 residues. The CDR3 here is CASKLGHTGELFF. For the CDR3, the DNA is TGTGCCAGCAAATTGGGGCACACCGGGGAGCTGTTTTTT. Drawing the rest from reference TRBV9 and TRBJ2-2, the complete variable domain is DSGVTQTPKHLITATGQRVTLRCSPRSGDLSVYWYQQSLDQGLQFLIQYYNGEERAKGNILERFSAQQFPDLHSELNLSSLELGDSALYFCASKLGHTGELFFGEGSRLTVL.

The CDR3 loop reads CASSLAAGGQTANYGYTF. The CDR3 DNA reads TGTGCCAGCAGCTTGGCCGCTGGTGGACAGACTGCTAACTATGGCTACACCTTC. The V gene is TRBV5-4, the J gene TRBJ1-2; D might be TRBD1 (6 bases). CDR1 and CDR2 (germline): SGHNT, YYREEE (reference sequence). The CDR3 length is 18 residues. V lost 0 bases and J lost 0, with 18 bases in between.

This clone has just one count. The rearrangement joins TRBV7-6 to TRBJ2-2, with TRBD1 identical over 9 bases. V lost 3 bases, J lost 1 base, and 9 bases stayed unmatched. Germline CDR1 reads SGHVS; CDR2 reads FNYEAQ. This CDR3 is 18 amino acids long. The CDR3 DNA reads TGTGCCAGCAGCTTGGGGACAGGGAACCTCTTGAACACCGGGGAGCTGTTTTTT. It is translated as CASSLGTGNLLNTGELFF.

The chain joins TRBV28 to TRBJ1-1; D is possibly TRBD1 (5 bases). V lost 6 bases and J lost 4, with 18 bases in between. CDR3 size: 15 residues. Germline-derived CDR1 and CDR2 are MDHEN and SYDVKM. The CDR3 reads CASSRTSPGGTEAFF. The CDR3 DNA follows: TGTGCCAGCAGCCGTACGAGCCCCGGGGGCACTGAAGCTTTCTTT.

The genes are TRBV11-3 and TRBJ1-4; the D is unclear. The CDR3 runs 13 residues. V lost 5 bases and J 14 bases, leaving 18 bases between the germline ends. Germline CDR1 SGHNT, CDR2 YENEEA. CDR3 protein: CASSATASTQLFF. The CDR3 DNA reads as TGTGCCAGCAGCGCCACAGCTTCGACCCAGCTGTTTTTT.

In its sample, this clone was seen many times. The chain recombines TRBV11-2 with TRBJ2-3; D gene uncertain. V lost 0 bases and J 4 bases, leaving 5 bases between the germline ends. Germline loops: CDR1 SGHAT, CDR2 FQNNGV. CDR3 length equals 13 residues. The CDR3 here is CASSLDRADTQYF. In DNA form, the CDR3 reads TGTGCCAGCAGCTTAGATCGGGCAGATACGCAGTATTTT.

The chain uses TRBV5-1 and TRBJ1-5; D is undetermined. This CDR3 spans 12 amino acids. Germline CDR1 and CDR2: SGHRS and YFSETQ. Trimming took off 1 base at V and 6 bases at J, with 5 bases between the two ends. CDR3 DNA: TGCGCCAGCAGCTTGAGCGGTCAGCCCCAGCATTTT. Translating it yields CASSLSGQPQHF.

The chain joins TRBV6-6 to TRBJ2-7, with a weak D call TRBD2 (5 bases). This CDR3 is 13 amino acids long. In germline, CDR1 is MNHNY, CDR2 SVGAGI (reference sequence). With 0 bases removed from V and 5 bases from J, the gap between germline ends came to 8 bases. The CDR3 nucleotides read TGTGCCAGCAGTTACTCCGGGGTCCACGAGCAGTACTTC. It is translated as CASSYSGVHEQYF.

This chain connects TRBV11-2 to TRBJ2-7; 10 nucleotides align to TRBD1. CDR3 size: 15 residues. V shed 5 bases and J 5 bases; nucleotides not matched to a gene: 9. Looked up from germline, CDR1 is SGHAT and CDR2 is FQNNGV. The DNA of the CDR3 is TGTGCCAGCAGCCTGGAATGGGGACAGGGGAACGAGCAGTACTTC. This sequence encodes CASSLEWGQGNEQYF.

V usage is TRBV5-1 and J usage is TRBJ2-5, with TRBD2 identical over 8 bases. V trimming: 0 bases; J trimming: 5 bases; junction bases outside the gene matches: 6. The CDR3 runs to 15 residues. Germline CDR1 is SGHRS and CDR2 is YFSETQ. The CDR3 spells CASSLGTSTRETQYF. The CDR3 DNA follows: TGCGCCAGCAGCTTGGGGACTAGCACTAGGGAGACCCAGTACTTC.

The rearrangement links TRBV5-4 to TRBJ2-3; D is uncertain. The germline CDR1 and CDR2 sequences are SGHNT and YYREEE (reference sequence). The V and J ends lost 4 bases and 6 bases respectively, with 9 bases between them. This CDR3 is built from 12 residues. In nucleotides, the CDR3 is TGTGCCAGCAGCCTAAACTCTGATACGCAGTATTTT. As protein: CASSLNSDTQYF.

The chain has TRBV10-3 and TRBJ2-3; 8 bases align to TRBD1. This CDR3 comprises 15 residues. The germline CDR1 and CDR2 sequences are ENHRY and SYGVKD. The ends lost 6 bases at V and 0 bases at J; junction bases unmatched: 5. CDR3: CAIRADRGSTDTQYF. The CDR3 bases are TGTGCCATCAGGGCCGACAGGGGAAGCACAGATACGCAGTATTTT.

V usage is TRBV9 and J usage is TRBJ2-7, with 15 positions matching TRBD2. V lost 1 base and J lost 5; bases outside the gene matches: 4. The CDR3 sequence is 16 residues long. Per the germline V gene, CDR1 is SGDLS and CDR2 is YYNGEE. CDR3 nucleotides: TGTGCCAGCAGCGTATCTGGGACTAGCGGGGGGAACGAGCAGTACTTC. Translating it yields CASSVSGTSGGNEQYF. The whole variable domain, remainder taken from reference TRBV9 and TRBJ2-7, is DSGVTQTPKHLITATGQRVTLRCSPRSGDLSVYWYQQSLDQGLQFLIQYYNGEERAKGNILERFSAQQFPDLHSELNLSSLELGDSALYFCASSVSGTSGGNEQYFGPGTRLTVT.

The chain joins TRBV9 to TRBJ1-1; D unclear. The V gene lost 0 bases and the J gene lost 3 bases, with 15 bases spanning the gap. Germline-derived CDR1 and CDR2 are SGDLS and YYNGEE. The CDR3 contains 16 residues. CDR3 DNA sequence: TGTGCCAGCAGCGTAGAGGGCAGGAGGACCTACACTGAAGCTTTCTTT. Residues: CASSVEGRRTYTEAFF. The variable domain in full, with the rest retrieved from reference TRBV9 and TRBJ1-1, is DSGVTQTPKHLITATGQRVTLRCSPRSGDLSVYWYQQSLDQGLQFLIQYYNGEERAKGNILERFSAQQFPDLHSELNLSSLELGDSALYFCASSVEGRRTYTEAFFGQGTRLTVV.

The chain joins TRBV5-6 to TRBJ2-3; 7 nucleotides match TRBD2. The CDR3 contains 13 residues. Germline V gene data show CDR1 as SGHDT and CDR2 as YYEEEE. Trimming took 3 bases from V and 3 from J; bases not matched to a gene: 1. The CDR3 DNA follows: TGTGCCAGCAGCTCGGGGGGAACAGATACGCAGTATTTT. Its translation is CASSSGGTDTQYF. Together with reference TRBV5-6 and TRBJ2-3, the CDR3 gives the full variable domain: DAGVTQSPTHLIKTRGQQVTLRCSPKSGHDTVSWYQQALGQGPQFIFQYYEEEERQRGNFPDRFSGHQFPNYSSELNVNALLLGDSALYLCASSSGGTDTQYFGPGTRLTVL.